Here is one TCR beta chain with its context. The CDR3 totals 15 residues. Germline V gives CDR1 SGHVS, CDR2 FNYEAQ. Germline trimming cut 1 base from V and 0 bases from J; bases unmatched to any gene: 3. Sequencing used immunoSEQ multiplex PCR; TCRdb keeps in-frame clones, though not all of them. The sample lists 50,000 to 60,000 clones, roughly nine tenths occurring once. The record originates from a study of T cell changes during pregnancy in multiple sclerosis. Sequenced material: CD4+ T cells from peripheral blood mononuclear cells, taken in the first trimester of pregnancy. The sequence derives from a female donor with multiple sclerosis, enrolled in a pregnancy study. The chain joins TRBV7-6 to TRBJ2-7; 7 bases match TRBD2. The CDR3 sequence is CASSLVAGPSYEQYF. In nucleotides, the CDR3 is TGTGCCAGCAGCTTAGTAGCGGGCCCCTCCTACGAGCAGTACTTC.